These T cell receptor beta chains were read from a single sample in a study of chemoradiotherapy in HPV16-positive cancers. Profiled with immunoSEQ multiplex PCR; TCRdb holds only in-frame clones, not every one. The table shows about 35,000 clones, with approximately 90% occurring only once. The sample consisted of blood, taken from a patient who underwent chemoradiotherapy. The origin of the receptors is a human donor with HPV-associated anogenital cancer. The CDR3 runs from the conserved cysteine through the conserved F or W. Fields, in order: CDR3 protein, D gene, J gene, V gene. The D gene is left open where the match is weak.

CASSFRAVGEKLFF - TRBJ1-4 TRBV5-1
CASSPRTGGSEQYF TRBD1 - TRBV11-3
CASKAERGTYEQYF TRBD2 TRBJ2-7 TRBV19
CASSYHGGSRTDTQYF - TRBJ2-3 TRBV6-5
CASRRGTSPETQYF TRBD2 TRBJ2-5 TRBV5-4
CASSQPGTGNYGYTF - TRBJ1-2 TRBV14
CASSPQYEQYF - TRBJ2-7 TRBV14
CASSDSRGTGMNTEAFF TRBD1 TRBJ1-1 TRBV6-4
CASSLEPGQYEKLFF - TRBJ1-4 TRBV5-1
CASSRPGGEQYF - TRBJ2-7 TRBV7-3